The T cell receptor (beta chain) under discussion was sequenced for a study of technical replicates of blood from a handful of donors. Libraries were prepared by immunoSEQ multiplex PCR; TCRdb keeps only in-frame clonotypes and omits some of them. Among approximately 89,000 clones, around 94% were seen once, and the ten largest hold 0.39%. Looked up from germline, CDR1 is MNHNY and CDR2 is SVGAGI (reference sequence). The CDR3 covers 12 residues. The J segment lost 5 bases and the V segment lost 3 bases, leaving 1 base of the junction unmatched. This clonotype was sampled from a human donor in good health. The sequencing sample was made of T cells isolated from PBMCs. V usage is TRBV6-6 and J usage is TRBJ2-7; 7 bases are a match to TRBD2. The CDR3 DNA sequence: TGTGCCAGCAGTTATGCGGGGGACGAGCAGTACTTC. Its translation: CASSYAGDEQYF.